The clone carrying this TCR beta chain was seen ten or more times. The target antigen is unknown. These data come from a study of regulatory T cells in long-lasting Graves disease. J was trimmed by 8 bases and V by 4 bases; bases with no gene match: 13. The CDR3 runs 17 residues. Germline V CDR1 and CDR2: MGHRA, YSYEKL. Time point denoted: newly diagnosed GD, antithyroid drugs for less than 3 months. The TCR library used RNA extracted from PBMCs. Patients came from an endocrinology department in Xi'an, China. Findings of the study overall: Newly diagnosed disease favored TRBV20-1 and TRBJ2-1 over persistent disease.

Arm-PCR of CDR3 regions and iRepertoire HTBI primers were used to build TCR beta libraries. TCRdb independently ran MiXCR on the multiplex PCR reads; one entry per CDR3 protein. The repertoire holds over 300,000 distinct CDR3 sequences, with about 14% as singletons. Sequenced here: peripheral blood mononuclear cells (PBMCs), sampled at new diagnosis, from a patient treated with antithyroid drugs. The chain is built from TRBV4-1 and TRBJ1-6; TRBD1 matches at 8 bases. The sequence was obtained from a female donor with Graves disease. CDR3 loop: CASSLQGAVDRDSPLHF. The CDR3 bases are TGCGCCAGCAGCCTCCAGGGTGCCGTGGACAGGGATTCACCCCTCCACTTT.